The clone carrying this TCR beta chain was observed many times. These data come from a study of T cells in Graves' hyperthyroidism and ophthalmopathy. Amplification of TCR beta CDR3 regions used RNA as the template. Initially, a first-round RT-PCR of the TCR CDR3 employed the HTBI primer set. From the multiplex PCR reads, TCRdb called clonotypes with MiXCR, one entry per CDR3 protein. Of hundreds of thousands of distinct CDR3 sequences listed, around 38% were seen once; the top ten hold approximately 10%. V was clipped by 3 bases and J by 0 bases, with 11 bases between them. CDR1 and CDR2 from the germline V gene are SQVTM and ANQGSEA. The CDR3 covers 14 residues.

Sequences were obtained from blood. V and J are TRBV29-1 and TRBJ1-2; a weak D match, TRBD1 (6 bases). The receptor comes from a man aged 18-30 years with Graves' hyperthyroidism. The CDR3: CSVEKDSSNYGYTF. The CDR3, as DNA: TGCAGCGTTGAGAAGGACAGTTCTAACTATGGCTACACCTTC.